A selection of T cell receptor beta chains follows, all from one sample in a study of T cells in localized non-small cell lung cancer. The assay was immunoSEQ multiplex PCR, and TCRdb's table has in-frame clones only and misses some. Here the sample spans around 100,000 clones, roughly 87% being singletons. Source: peripheral blood, taken before any cancer treatment. The receptors here all came from a man between 40 and 69 years old with stage I squamous cell lung carcinoma. The CDR3 runs from the conserved cysteine through the conserved F or W.

CASSLLRASYNEQFF,TRBJ2-1,TRBV5-1,15
CAISESVRAGGSDTQYF,TRBJ2-3,TRBV10-3,17
CATSLAGRGGYEQYF,TRBJ2-7,TRBV15,15
CASSSLGYNEQFF,TRBJ2-1,TRBV7-2,13
CASSQDPLGSIKFF,TRBJ2-1,TRBV4-1,14
CASSLNGDQPQHF,TRBJ1-5,TRBV5-1,13
CASNTGGSYGYTF,TRBJ1-2,TRBV5-4,13
CASSQDGGGSNEKLFF,TRBJ1-4,TRBV4-1,16
CASSLGRQVQETQYF,TRBJ2-5,TRBV7-9,15
CASSLIPGATYNEQFF,TRBJ2-1,TRBV7-3,16
CASSLSGQGASKPFF,TRBJ1-1,TRBV11-1,15
CASSYSDRGGYGYTF,TRBJ1-2,TRBV6-6,15
CASSYDPGLSYEQYF,TRBJ2-7,TRBV9,15
CATSWGPNEKLFF,TRBJ1-4,TRBV15,13
CASSKVGHTNTGELFF,TRBJ2-2,TRBV6-1,16
CASSLGQGSSDTQYF,TRBJ2-3,TRBV5-1,15
CASSLFTQSNSPLHF,TRBJ1-6,TRBV7-2,15
CASRTSGGHYEQYF,TRBJ2-7,TRBV6-5,14
CASEGQGAEQYF,TRBJ2-7,TRBV7-9,12
CASSLDGTYEQYF,TRBJ2-7,TRBV7-2,13